This T cell receptor beta chain derives from a study of T cells in Graves' hyperthyroidism and ophthalmopathy. In its sample, this clonotype was seen many times. RNA transcripts gave rise to amplified TCR beta CDR3 regions. The HTBI primer set was used in a first-round RT-PCR of the TCR CDR3. TCRdb fed the multiplex PCR reads into MiXCR, producing one record per CDR3 protein. This table has roughly 280,000 distinct CDR3 sequences, 15% to 20% appearing once. The receptor was isolated from an older woman with Graves' ophthalmopathy. The specimen was blood.

In nucleotides, the CDR3 is TGTGCCAGCAGTTTAGGGGGTGTCGGGGAGACCCAGTACTTC. It codes for CASSLGGVGETQYF. The rearrangement joins TRBV28 to TRBJ2-5; D could derive from TRBD1 or TRBD2 (5 bases each). The CDR3 length is 14 residues. V shed 2 bases and J shed 5 bases, with 12 bases lying between them. Germline V CDR1 and CDR2: MDHEN, SYDVKM.